Detailed here is one T cell receptor beta chain. Antigen: not known. This CDR3 comprises 13 residues. Germline CDR1 is SGHKS and CDR2 is YYEKEE (reference sequence). The V gene end was trimmed by 3 bases and the J gene end by 7 bases; junction bases not matched to a gene: 3. These data come from a study of response to subunit inactivated influenza vaccine. TCRdb processed the RT-PCR reads anew with MiXCR; each CDR3 protein has one entry. The sample lists roughly 650,000 distinct CDR3 sequences; 12% to 15% were seen once. The study's findings and limits: Researchers suggested that each seasonal influenza vaccination recruits few new T cells.

This sample comprised PBMCs from blood, obtained around two weeks before vaccination. This receptor was identified in a man aged 50 to 60 who received an inactivated influenza vaccine. The chain employs TRBV5-5 and TRBJ2-4; 8 bases map to TRBD1. CDR3 protein: CASSWGQDNIQYF. The CDR3 bases are TGTGCCAGCAGCTGGGGACAGGACAACATTCAGTACTTC.